The clone carrying this TCR beta chain was found once. Per the germline V gene, CDR1 is LGHDT and CDR2 is YNNKEL (reference sequence). CDR3 size: 12 residues. V lost 0 bases to trimming and J lost 7 bases, with 7 bases between them. This record belongs to a study of T cell responses to AZD1222 COVID-19 vaccine. TCRdb keeps only in-frame clones here, not all; method: immunoSEQ multiplex PCR. There are about 80,000 clones in the sample; approximately 90% occur only once, and 8% lies in the top ten. This chain connects TRBV3-1 (or the pseudogene TRBV3-2) to TRBJ2-7; D uncertain. This receptor was taken from an adult who received the AZD1222 COVID-19 vaccine. The sequences come from peripheral blood, collected 28 days after the second AZD1222 dose. CDR3 nucleotides: TGTGCCAGCAGCCAAGATAAGCGTGAGCAGTACTTC. The encoded protein is CASSQDKREQYF.